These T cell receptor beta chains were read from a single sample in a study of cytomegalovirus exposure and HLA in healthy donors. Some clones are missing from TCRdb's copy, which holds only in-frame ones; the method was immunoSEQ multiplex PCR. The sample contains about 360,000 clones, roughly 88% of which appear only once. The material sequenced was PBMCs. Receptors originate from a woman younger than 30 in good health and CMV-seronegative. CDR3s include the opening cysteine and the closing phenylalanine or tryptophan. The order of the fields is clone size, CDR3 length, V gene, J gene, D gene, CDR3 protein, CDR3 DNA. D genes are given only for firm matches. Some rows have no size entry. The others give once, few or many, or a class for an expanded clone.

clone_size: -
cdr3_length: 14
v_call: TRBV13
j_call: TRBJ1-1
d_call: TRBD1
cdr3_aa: CASSPTGGQTEAFF
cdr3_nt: TGTGCCAGCAGCCCAACAGGGGGACAAACTGAAGCTTTCTTT

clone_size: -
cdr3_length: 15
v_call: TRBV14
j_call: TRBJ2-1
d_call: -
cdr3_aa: CASSQGLLRSNEQFF
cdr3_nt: TGTGCCAGCAGCCAAGGACTACTCCGGTCCAATGAGCAGTTCTTC

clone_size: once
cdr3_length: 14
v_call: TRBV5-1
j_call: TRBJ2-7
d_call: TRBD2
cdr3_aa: CASSSNFRLAEQYF
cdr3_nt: TGCGCCAGCAGCTCAAATTTCCGACTAGCGGAGCAGTACTTC

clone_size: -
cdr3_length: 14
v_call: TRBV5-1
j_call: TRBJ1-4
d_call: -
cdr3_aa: CASSLRGRDEKLFF
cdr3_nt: TGCGCCAGCAGCTTGAGAGGGAGGGATGAAAAACTGTTTTTT

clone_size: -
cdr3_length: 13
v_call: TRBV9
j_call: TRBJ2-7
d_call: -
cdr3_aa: CASSVDSSYEQYF
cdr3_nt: TGTGCCAGCAGCGTAGACAGCTCCTACGAGCAGTACTTC

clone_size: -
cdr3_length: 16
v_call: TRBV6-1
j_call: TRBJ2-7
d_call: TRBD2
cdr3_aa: CASSERGRGETYEQYF
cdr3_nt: TGTGCCAGCAGTGAGCGGGGGCGGGGGGAAACCTACGAGCAGTACTTC

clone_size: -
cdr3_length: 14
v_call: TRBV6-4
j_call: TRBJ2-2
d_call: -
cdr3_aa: CASSDSGGTGELFF
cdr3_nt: TGTGCCAGCAGTGACTCCGGCGGTACCGGGGAGCTGTTTTTT

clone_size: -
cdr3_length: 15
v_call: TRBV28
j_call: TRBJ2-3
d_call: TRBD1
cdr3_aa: CASSPRQGHGDTQYF
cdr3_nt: TGTGCCAGCAGTCCCCGACAGGGGCATGGGGATACGCAGTATTTT

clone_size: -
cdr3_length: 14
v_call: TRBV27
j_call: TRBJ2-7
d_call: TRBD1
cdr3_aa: CASSLSGTVYEQYF
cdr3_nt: TGTGCCAGCAGCTTATCCGGGACAGTCTACGAGCAGTACTTC

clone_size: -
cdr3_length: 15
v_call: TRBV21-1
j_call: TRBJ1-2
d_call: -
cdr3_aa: CASSKVYRVAYGYTF
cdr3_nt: TGTGCCAGCAGCAAAGTTTACAGGGTTGCCTATGGCTACACCTTC

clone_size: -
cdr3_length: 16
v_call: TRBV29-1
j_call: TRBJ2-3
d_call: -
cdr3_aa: CSVGGASGPRTDTQYF
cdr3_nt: TGCAGCGTTGGGGGGGCTAGCGGACCTCGCACAGATACGCAGTATTTT

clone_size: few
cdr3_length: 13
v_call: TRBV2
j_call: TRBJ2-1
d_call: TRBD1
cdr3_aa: CASSWTGVNEQFF
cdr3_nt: TGTGCCAGCAGTTGGACAGGGGTCAATGAGCAGTTCTTC

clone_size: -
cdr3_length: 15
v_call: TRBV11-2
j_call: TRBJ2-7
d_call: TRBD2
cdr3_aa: CASSSYSGNSYEQYF
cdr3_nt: TGTGCCAGCAGCTCCTATAGCGGGAACTCCTACGAGCAGTACTTC

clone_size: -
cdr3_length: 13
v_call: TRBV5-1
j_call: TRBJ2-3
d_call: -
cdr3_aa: CASGIQAFDTQYF
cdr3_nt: TGCGCCAGCGGGATACAGGCGTTCGATACGCAGTATTTT

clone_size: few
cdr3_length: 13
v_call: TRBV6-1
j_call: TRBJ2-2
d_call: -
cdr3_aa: CAIEVVYTGELFF
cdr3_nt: TGTGCCATCGAGGTGGTTTATACCGGGGAGCTGTTTTTT

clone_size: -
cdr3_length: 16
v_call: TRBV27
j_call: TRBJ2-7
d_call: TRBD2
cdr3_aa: CASSPSGEREIHEQYF
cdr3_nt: TGTGCCAGCAGTCCCTCGGGGGAGCGGGAAATCCACGAGCAGTACTTC

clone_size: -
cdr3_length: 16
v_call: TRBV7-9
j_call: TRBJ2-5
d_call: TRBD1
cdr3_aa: CASSSFAGGSSETQYF
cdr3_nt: TGTGCCAGCAGCTCCTTCGCAGGGGGCAGTTCAGAGACCCAGTACTTC

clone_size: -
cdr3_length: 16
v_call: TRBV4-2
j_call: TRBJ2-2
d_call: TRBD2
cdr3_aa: CASSQESGRNTGELFF
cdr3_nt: TGTGCCAGCAGCCAAGAGAGCGGGAGAAACACCGGGGAGCTGTTTTTT

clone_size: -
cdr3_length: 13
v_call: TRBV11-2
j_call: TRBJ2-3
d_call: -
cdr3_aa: CASSSRLTDTQYF
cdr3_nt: TGTGCCAGCAGCTCCAGACTCACAGATACGCAGTATTTT

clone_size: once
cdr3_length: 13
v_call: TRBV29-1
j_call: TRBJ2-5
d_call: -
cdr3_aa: CSVEEGGQETQYF
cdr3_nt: TGCAGCGTTGAAGAGGGGGGCCAAGAGACCCAGTACTTC

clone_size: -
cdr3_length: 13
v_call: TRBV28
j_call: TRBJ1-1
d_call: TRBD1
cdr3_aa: CASSRQGFTEAFF
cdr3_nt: TGTGCCAGCAGTCGACAGGGGTTCACTGAAGCTTTCTTT

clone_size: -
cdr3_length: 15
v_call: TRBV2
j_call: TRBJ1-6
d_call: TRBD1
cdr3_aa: CASSGLGTANSPLHF
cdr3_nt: TGTGCCAGCAGTGGACTCGGGACAGCTAATTCACCCCTCCACTTT

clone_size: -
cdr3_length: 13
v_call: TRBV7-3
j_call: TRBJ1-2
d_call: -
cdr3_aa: CASSFGKGYGYTF
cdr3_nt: TGTGCCAGCAGCTTTGGAAAGGGGTATGGCTACACCTTC

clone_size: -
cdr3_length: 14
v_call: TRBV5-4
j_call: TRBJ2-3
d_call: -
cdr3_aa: CASSLWTDTDTQYF
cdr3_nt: TGTGCCAGCAGCTTGTGGACAGACACAGATACGCAGTATTTT

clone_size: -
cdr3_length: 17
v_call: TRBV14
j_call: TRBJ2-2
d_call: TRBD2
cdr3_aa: CASSRYLAETNTGELFF
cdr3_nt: TGTGCCAGCAGCCGGTACCTAGCGGAAACGAACACCGGGGAGCTGTTTTTT

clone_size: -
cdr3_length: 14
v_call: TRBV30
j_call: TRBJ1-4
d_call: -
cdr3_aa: CAWSVDRTNEKLFF
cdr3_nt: TGTGCCTGGAGTGTAGACAGAACTAATGAAAAACTGTTTTTT

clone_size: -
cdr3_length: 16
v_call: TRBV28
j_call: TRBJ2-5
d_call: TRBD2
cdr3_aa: CASSLWTSGRGETQYF
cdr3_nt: TGTGCCAGCAGTTTATGGACTAGCGGGAGGGGAGAGACCCAGTACTTC

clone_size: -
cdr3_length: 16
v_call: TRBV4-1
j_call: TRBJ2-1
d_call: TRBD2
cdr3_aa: CASSRGLAGVYNEQFF
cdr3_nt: TGCGCCAGCAGCCGCGGACTAGCGGGGGTATACAATGAGCAGTTCTTC

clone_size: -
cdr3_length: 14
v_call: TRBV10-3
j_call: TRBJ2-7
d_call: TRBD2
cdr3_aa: CAISEAGGSYEQYF
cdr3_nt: TGTGCCATCAGTGAGGCGGGAGGGTCCTACGAGCAGTACTTC

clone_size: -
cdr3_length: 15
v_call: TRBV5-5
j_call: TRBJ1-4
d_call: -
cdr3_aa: CASSLVQGRGEKLFF
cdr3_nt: TGTGCCAGCAGCTTGGTGCAGGGGAGGGGTGAAAAACTGTTTTTT

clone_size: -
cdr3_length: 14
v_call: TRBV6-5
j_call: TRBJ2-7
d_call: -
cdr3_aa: CASSISRVSYEQYF
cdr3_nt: TGTGCCAGCAGTATAAGCAGGGTTTCGTACGAGCAGTACTTC

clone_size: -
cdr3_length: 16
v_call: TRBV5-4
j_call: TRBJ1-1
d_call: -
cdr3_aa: CASSTGGSLRDTEAFF
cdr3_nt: TGTGCCAGCAGCACGGGAGGGAGCCTGAGGGACACTGAAGCTTTCTTT

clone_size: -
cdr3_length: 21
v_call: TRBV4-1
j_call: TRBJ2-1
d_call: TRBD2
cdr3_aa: CASSQDARLIAGGSSYNEQFF
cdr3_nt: TGCGCCAGCAGCCAAGATGCCCGACTCATAGCGGGAGGCAGCTCCTACAATGAGCAGTTCTTC

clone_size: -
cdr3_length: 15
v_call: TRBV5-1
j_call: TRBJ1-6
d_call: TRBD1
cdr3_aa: CASSHGQGPNSPLHF
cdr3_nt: TGCGCCAGCAGCCATGGACAGGGGCCCAATTCACCCCTCCACTTT

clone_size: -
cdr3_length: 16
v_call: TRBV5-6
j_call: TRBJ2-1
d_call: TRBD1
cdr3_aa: CASSQRQGRSYNEQFF
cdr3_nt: TGTGCCAGCAGCCAGCGACAGGGGAGGTCCTACAATGAGCAGTTCTTC

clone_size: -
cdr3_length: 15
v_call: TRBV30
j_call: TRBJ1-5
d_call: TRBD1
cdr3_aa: CAWSFQGARGQPQHF
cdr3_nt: TGTGCCTGGAGTTTTCAGGGGGCCAGGGGGCAGCCCCAGCATTTT

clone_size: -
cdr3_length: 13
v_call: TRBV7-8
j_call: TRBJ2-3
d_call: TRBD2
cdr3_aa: CASRTSGRHTQYF
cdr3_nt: TGTGCCAGCAGGACTAGCGGGAGACATACGCAGTATTTT

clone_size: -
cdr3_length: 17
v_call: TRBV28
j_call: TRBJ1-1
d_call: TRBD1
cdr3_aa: CASSLYGGTGSSTEAFF
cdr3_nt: TGTGCCAGCAGTTTATACGGAGGGACAGGGAGTTCCACTGAAGCTTTCTTT

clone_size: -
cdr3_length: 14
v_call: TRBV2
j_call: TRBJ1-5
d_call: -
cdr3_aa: CASSDEGGNQPQHF
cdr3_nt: TGTGCCAGCAGTGATGAAGGGGGCAATCAGCCCCAGCATTTT

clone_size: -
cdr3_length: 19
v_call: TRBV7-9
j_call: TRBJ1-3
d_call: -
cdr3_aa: CASSSQMLQGIRGRNTIYF
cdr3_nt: TGTGCCAGCAGCTCACAAATGCTACAGGGAATAAGGGGTCGAAACACCATATATTTT

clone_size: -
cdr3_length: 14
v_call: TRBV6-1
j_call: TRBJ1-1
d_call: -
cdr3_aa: CASSDLRVNTEAFF
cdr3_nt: TGTGCCAGCAGTGATTTGAGAGTGAACACTGAAGCTTTCTTT

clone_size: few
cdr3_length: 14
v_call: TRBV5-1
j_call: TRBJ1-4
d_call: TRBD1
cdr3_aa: CASSVGTGGEKLFF
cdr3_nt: TGCGCCAGCAGCGTAGGGACAGGGGGTGAAAAACTGTTTTTT

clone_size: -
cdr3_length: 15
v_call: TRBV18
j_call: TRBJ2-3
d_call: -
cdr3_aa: CASSPQITGKDTQYF
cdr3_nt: TGTGCCAGCTCGCCGCAAATCACAGGGAAAGATACGCAGTATTTT

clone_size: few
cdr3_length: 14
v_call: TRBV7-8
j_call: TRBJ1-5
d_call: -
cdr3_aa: CASSLEQGFQPQHF
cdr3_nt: TGTGCCAGCAGCTTAGAACAGGGCTTTCAGCCCCAGCATTTT

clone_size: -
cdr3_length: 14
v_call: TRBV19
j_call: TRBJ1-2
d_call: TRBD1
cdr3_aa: CASSIQGAHYGYTF
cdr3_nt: TGTGCCAGTAGTATCCAGGGGGCTCACTATGGCTACACCTTC

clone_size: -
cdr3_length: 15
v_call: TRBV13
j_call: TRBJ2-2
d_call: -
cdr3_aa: CASSSDPRPGGELFF
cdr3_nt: TGTGCCAGCAGCTCAGACCCGAGACCAGGCGGGGAGCTGTTTTTT

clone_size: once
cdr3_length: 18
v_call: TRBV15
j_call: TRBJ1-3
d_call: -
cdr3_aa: CATSRDLASALPGNTIYF
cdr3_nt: TGTGCCACCAGCAGAGATCTCGCGTCCGCGCTTCCGGGAAACACCATATATTTT

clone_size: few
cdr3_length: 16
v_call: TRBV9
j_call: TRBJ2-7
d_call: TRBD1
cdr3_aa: CAIPNWGDRVNNEQYF
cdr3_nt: TGTGCCATACCTAATTGGGGGGACAGGGTAAACAACGAGCAGTACTTC

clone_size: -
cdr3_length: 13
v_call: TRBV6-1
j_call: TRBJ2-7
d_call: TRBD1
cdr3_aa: CASRQGFGYEQYF
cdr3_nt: TGTGCCAGCAGACAGGGGTTTGGGTACGAGCAGTACTTC

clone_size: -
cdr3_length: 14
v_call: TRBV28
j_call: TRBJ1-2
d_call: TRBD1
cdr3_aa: CASSLTTGVRGYTF
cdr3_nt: TGTGCCAGCAGTTTGACCACAGGGGTTCGCGGCTACACCTTC

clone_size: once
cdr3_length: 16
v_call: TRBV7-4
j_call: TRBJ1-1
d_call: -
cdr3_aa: CASSPPTLDRNTEAFF
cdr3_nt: TGTGCCAGCAGCCCCCCCACCCTCGACAGGAACACTGAAGCTTTCTTT